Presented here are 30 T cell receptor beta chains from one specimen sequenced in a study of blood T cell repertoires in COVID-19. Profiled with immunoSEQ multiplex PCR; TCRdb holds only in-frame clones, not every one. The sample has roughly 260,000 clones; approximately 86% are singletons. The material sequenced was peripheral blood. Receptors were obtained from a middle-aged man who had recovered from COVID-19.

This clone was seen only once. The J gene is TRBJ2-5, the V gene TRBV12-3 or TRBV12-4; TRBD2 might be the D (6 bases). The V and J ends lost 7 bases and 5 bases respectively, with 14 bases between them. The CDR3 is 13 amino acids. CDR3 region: CASNSGVLETQYF. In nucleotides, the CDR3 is TGTGCCAGCAACTCGGGGGTCCTGGAGACCCAGTACTTC.

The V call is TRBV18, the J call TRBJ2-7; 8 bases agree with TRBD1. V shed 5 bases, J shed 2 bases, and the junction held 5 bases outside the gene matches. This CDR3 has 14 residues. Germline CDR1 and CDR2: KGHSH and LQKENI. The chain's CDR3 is CASSSPGQAYEQYF. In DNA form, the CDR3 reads TGTGCCAGCTCATCCCCGGGACAGGCCTACGAGCAGTACTTC.

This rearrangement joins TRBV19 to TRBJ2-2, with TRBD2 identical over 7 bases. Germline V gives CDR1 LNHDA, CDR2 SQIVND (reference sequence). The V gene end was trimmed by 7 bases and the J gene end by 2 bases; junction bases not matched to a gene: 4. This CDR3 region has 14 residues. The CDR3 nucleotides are TGTGCCAGTAAAGCTAGCGGTAACACCGGGGAGCTGTTTTTT. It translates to CASKASGNTGELFF.

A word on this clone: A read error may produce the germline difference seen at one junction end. The CDR3 is CASSSGGSARLFF. In DNA form, the CDR3 reads TGTGCCAGCAGCTCCGGAGGTAGTGCAAGACTCTTCTTC. J is TRBJ1-2 and V is TRBV7-9, with D uncertain. Germline CDR1 is SEHNR and CDR2 is FQNEAQ (reference sequence). CDR3 length: 13 amino acids.

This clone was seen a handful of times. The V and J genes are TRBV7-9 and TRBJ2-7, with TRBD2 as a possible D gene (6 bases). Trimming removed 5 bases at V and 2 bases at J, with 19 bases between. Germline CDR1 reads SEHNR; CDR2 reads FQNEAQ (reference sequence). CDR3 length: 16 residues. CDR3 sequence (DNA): TGTGCCAGCAGCCACGGTGGGGGGTTAAGGACCTACGAGCAGTACTTC. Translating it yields CASSHGGGLRTYEQYF.

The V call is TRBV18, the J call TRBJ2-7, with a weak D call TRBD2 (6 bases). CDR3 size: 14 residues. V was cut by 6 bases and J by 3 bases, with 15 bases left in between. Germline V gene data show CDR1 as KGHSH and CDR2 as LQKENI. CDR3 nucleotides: TGTGCCAGCTCGCCCCGGGGGATTAACTACGAGCAGTACTTC. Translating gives CASSPRGINYEQYF.

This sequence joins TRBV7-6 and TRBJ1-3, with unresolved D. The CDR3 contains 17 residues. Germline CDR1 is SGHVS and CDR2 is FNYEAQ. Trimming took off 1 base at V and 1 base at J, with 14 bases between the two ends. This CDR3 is CASSLVVRSQSGNTIYF. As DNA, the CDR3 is TGTGCCAGCAGCTTAGTCGTCAGGTCTCAATCTGGAAACACCATATATTTT.

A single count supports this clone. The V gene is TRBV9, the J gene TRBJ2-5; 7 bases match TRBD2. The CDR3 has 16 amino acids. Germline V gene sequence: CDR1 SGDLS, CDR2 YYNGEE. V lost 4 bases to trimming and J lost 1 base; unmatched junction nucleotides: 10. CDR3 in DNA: TGTGCCAGCAGCCTATCGGCAGCGGGGTCCCAAGAGACCCAGTACTTC. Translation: CASSLSAAGSQETQYF.

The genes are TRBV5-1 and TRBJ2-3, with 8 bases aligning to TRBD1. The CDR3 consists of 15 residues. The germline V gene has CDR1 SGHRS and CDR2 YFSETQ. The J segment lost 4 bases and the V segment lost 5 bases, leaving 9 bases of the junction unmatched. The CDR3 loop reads CASSPRRGPADTQYF. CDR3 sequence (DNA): TGCGCCAGCAGTCCCCGCAGGGGGCCCGCAGATACGCAGTATTTT.

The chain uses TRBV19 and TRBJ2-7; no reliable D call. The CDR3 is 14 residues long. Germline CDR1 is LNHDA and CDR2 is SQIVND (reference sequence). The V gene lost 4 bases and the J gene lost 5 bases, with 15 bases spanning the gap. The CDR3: CASSTNLDEDEQYF. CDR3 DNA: TGTGCCAGTAGTACGAACTTAGACGAGGACGAGCAGTACTTC.

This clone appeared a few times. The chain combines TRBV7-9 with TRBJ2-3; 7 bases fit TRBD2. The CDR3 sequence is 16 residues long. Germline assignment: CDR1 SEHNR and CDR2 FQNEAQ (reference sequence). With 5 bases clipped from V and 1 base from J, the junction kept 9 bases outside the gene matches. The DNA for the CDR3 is TGTGCCAGCAGCCGAGCCCTCCGGGAGGGCACAGATACGCAGTATTTT. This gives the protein CASSRALREGTDTQYF. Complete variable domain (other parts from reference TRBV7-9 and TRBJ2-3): DTGVSQNPRHKITKRGQNVTFRCDPISEHNRLYWYRQTLGQGPEFLTYFQNEAQLEKSRLLSDRFSAERPKGSFSTLEIQRTEQGDSAMYLCASSRALREGTDTQYFGPGTRLTVL.

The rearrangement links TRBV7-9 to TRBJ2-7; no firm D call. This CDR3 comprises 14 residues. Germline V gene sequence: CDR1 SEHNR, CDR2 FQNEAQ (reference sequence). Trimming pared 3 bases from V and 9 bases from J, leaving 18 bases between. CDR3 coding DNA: TGTGCCAGCAGCTTTCTGGGCACTGGCCAAGGGCAGTACTTC. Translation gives CASSFLGTGQGQYF.

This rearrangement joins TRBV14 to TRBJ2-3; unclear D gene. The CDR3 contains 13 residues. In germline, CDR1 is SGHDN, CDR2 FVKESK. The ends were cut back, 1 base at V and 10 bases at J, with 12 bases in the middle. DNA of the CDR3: TGTGCCAGCAGCCAAGGGGCGACCCCGGCGCAGTATTTT. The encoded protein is CASSQGATPAQYF.

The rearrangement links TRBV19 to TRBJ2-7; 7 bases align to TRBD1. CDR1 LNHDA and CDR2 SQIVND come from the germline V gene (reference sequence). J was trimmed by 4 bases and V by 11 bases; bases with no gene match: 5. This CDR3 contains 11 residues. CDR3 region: CAVKGAYEQYF. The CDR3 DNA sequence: TGTGCCGTCAAGGGGGCTTACGAGCAGTACTTC.

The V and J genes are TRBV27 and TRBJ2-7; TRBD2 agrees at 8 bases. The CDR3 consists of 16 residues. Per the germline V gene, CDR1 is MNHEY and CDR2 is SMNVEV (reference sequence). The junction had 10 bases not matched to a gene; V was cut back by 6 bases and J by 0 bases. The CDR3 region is CASSPTVGTSSYEQYF. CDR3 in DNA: TGTGCCAGCAGCCCTACAGTGGGGACTAGCTCCTACGAGCAGTACTTC.

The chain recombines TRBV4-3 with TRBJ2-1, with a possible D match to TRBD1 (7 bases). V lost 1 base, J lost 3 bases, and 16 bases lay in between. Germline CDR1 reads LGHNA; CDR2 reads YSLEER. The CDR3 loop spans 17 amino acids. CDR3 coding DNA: TGCGCCAGCAGCCAAGCTCGGGGGACAGCCCTCTACAATGAGCAGTTCTTC. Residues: CASSQARGTALYNEQFF.

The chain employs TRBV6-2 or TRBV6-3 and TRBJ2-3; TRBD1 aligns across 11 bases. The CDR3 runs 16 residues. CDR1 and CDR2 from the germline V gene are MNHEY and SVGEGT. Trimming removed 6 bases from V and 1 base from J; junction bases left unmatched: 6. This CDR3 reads CASSPGQGARTDTQYF. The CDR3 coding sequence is TGTGCCAGCAGCCCTGGACAGGGGGCCCGCACAGATACGCAGTATTTT.

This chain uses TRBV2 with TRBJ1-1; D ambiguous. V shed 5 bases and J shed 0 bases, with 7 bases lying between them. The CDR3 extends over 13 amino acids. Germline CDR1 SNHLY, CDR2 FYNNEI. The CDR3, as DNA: TGTGCCAGCAGTAACAACATGAACACTGAAGCTTTCTTT. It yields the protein CASSNNMNTEAFF.

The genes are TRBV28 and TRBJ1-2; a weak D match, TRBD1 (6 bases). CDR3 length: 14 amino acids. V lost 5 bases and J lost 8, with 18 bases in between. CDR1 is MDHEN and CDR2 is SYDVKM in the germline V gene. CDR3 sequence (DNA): TGTGCCAGCAGTACCCTTGTACAGGGAAACGGCTACACCTTC. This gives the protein CASSTLVQGNGYTF.

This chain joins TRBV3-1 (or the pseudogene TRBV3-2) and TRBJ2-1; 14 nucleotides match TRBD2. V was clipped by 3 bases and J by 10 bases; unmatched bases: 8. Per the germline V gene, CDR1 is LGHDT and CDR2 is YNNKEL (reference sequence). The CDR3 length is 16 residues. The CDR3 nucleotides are TGTGCCAGCAGCCAGACCCCGGGACTAGCGGGAGACGAGCAGTTCTTC. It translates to CASSQTPGLAGDEQFF.

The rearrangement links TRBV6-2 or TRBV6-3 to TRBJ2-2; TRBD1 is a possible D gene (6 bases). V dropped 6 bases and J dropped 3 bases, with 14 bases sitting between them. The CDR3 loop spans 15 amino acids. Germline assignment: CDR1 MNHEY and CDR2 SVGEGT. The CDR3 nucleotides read TGTGCCAGCAGCCCGGGCTCAGGGGACACCGGGGAGCTGTTTTTT. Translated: CASSPGSGDTGELFF.

This CDR3 is CASRGTGGSSGANVLTF. CDR3 DNA: TGTGCCAGCAGAGGAACAGGGGGGAGCTCTGGGGCCAACGTCCTGACTTTC. V gene TRBV5-4 combines with J gene TRBJ2-6; 8 bases map to TRBD1. After removal of 5 bases from V and 0 bases from J, the junction contained 7 bases not matched to a gene. This CDR3 is built from 17 residues. CDR1 is SGHNT, CDR2 YYREEE, per germline (reference sequence).

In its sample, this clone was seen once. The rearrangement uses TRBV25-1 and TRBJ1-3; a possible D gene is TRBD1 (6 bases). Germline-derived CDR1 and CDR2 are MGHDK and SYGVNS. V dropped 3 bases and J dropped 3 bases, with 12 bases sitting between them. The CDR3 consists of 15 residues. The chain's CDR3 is CASSDPGAVGNTIYF. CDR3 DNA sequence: TGTGCCAGCAGTGATCCAGGGGCGGTTGGAAACACCATATATTTT.

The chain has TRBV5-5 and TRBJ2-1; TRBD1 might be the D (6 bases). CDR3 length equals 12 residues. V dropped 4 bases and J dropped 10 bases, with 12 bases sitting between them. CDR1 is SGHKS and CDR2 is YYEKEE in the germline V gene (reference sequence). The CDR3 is CASSLDRSEQFF. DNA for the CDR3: TGTGCCAGCAGCCTAGACAGGTCCGAGCAGTTCTTC.

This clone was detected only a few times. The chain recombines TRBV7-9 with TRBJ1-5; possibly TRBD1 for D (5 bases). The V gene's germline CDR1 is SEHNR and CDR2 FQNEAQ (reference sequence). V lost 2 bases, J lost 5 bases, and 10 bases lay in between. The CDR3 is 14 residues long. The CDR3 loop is CASSLQGGDQPQHF. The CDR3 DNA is TGTGCCAGCAGCTTACAGGGTGGCGATCAGCCCCAGCATTTT.

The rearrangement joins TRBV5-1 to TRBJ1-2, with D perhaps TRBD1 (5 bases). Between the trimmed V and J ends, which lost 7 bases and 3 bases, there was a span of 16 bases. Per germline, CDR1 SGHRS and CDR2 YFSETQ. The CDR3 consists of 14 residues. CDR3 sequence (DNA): TGCGCCAGCCGACCGAACCAGGGCGACTATGGCTACACCTTC. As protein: CASRPNQGDYGYTF. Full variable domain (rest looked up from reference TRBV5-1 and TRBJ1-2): KAGVTQTPRYLIKTRGQQVTLSCSPISGHRSVSWYQQTPGQGLQFLFEYFSETQRNKGNFPGRFSGRQFSNSRSEMNVSTLELGDSALYLCASRPNQGDYGYTFGSGTRLTVV.

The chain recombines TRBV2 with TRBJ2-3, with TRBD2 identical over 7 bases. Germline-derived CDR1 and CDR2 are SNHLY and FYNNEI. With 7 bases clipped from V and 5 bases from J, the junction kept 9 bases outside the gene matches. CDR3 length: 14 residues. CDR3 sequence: CASTAGIEGDTQYF. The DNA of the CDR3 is TGTGCCAGCACAGCGGGAATTGAAGGAGATACGCAGTATTTT.

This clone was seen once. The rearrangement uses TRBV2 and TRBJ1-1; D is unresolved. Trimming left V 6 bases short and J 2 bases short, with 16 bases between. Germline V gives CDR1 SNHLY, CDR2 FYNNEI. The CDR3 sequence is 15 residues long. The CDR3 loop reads CASRSYPEKNTEAFF. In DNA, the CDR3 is TGTGCCAGCAGGTCGTACCCAGAAAAAAACACTGAAGCTTTCTTT. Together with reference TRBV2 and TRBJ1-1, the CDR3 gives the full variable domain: EPEVTQTPSHQVTQMGQEVILRCVPISNHLYFYWYRQILGQKVEFLVSFYNNEISEKSEIFDDQFSVERPDGSNFTLKIRSTKLEDSAMYFCASRSYPEKNTEAFFGQGTRLTVV.

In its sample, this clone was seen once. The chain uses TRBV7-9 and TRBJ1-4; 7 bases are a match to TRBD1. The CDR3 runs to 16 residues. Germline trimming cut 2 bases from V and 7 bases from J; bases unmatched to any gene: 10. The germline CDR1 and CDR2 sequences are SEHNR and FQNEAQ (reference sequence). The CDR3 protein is CASSLSSYRGGEKLFF. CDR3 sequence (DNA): TGTGCCAGCAGCTTAAGTTCTTACAGGGGTGGTGAAAAACTGTTTTTT.

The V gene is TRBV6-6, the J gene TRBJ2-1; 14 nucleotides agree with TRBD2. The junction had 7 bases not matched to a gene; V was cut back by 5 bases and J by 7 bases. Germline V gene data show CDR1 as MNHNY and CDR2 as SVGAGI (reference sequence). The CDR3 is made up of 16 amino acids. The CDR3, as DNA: TGTGCCAGCAGTACACCCAGGACTAGCGGGGGGAATGAGCAGTTCTTC. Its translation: CASSTPRTSGGNEQFF.